One and the same sample provided the 25 T cell receptor beta chains below, sequenced in a study of blood T cell repertoires in COVID-19. TCRdb's copy holds only in-frame clones and misses some; the assay was immunoSEQ multiplex PCR. The data hold approximately 300,000 clones, with roughly 86% observed a single time. Material: PBMCs or T cells enriched from blood (not recorded which). The receptor source for this set is a young woman who had recovered from COVID-19.

The chain recombines TRBV7-3 with TRBJ2-2, with D tentatively TRBD2 (5 bases). Trimming removed 2 bases from V and 3 bases from J, with 10 bases in between. CDR1 is SGHTA and CDR2 is FQGTGA in the germline V gene. The CDR3 loop spans 15 amino acids. The CDR3 loop reads CASSLVAGYTGELFF. DNA of the CDR3: TGTGCCAGCAGCTTAGTGGCGGGCTACACCGGGGAGCTGTTTTTT.

This clone appeared a single time. This chain joins TRBV11-3 and TRBJ2-3, with 9 bases aligning to TRBD2. From germline, CDR1 is SGHNT and CDR2 YENEEA. The junction had 3 bases not matched to a gene; V was cut back by 5 bases and J by 3 bases. This CDR3 is 14 amino acids long. This CDR3 reads CASSPLAGTDTQYF. CDR3 nucleotide sequence: TGTGCCAGCAGCCCCCTAGCGGGAACAGATACGCAGTATTTT.

This sequence joins TRBV3-1 (or the pseudogene TRBV3-2) and TRBJ2-3; 16 bases align to TRBD2. The CDR3 is 19 residues long. With V trimmed by 5 bases and J by 6 bases, 14 bases remained unmatched. Germline V gene sequence: CDR1 LGHDT, CDR2 YNNKEL (reference sequence). As DNA, the CDR3 is TGTGCCAGCAGCTTCGCTTCGGGACTAGCGGGGGGGCGGTTCGATACGCAGTATTTT. Protein sequence: CASSFASGLAGGRFDTQYF.

V gene TRBV5-1 combines with J gene TRBJ2-5, with 10 bases identical to TRBD2. Germline lookup yields CDR1 SGHRS and CDR2 YFSETQ. This CDR3 comprises 17 residues. Germline trimming cut 2 bases from V and 5 bases from J; bases unmatched to any gene: 12. CDR3 nucleotides: TGCGCCAGCAGCTTCTGGACTAGCGGTGGAAGGAGGGAGACCCAGTACTTC. Translated, it gives CASSFWTSGGRRETQYF. Looking up the rest from reference TRBV5-1 and TRBJ2-5 gives the full variable domain: KAGVTQTPRYLIKTRGQQVTLSCSPISGHRSVSWYQQTPGQGLQFLFEYFSETQRNKGNFPGRFSGRQFSNSRSEMNVSTLELGDSALYLCASSFWTSGGRRETQYFGPGTRLLVL.

This rearrangement joins TRBV7-2 to TRBJ2-3; 9 nucleotides agree with TRBD2. The V and J ends lost 5 bases and 3 bases, in that order; junction bases with no gene match: 9. Germline V gives CDR1 SGHTA, CDR2 FQGNSA. CDR3 size: 16 residues. The CDR3 sequence: CASSPASGVGTDTQYF. The CDR3 DNA is TGTGCCAGCAGCCCAGCTAGCGGGGTGGGAACAGATACGCAGTATTTT.

V is TRBV7-9 and J is TRBJ2-3, with TRBD2 matching 7 bases. CDR3 length: 18 residues. From germline, CDR1 is SEHNR and CDR2 FQNEAQ (reference sequence). With 6 bases clipped from V and 0 bases from J, the junction kept 15 bases outside the gene matches. The CDR3 nucleotides are TGTGCCAGCAGGCGGACTAGGCTCAGCACGTCTAGCACAGATACGCAGTATTTT. As protein: CASRRTRLSTSSTDTQYF.

The chain recombines TRBV19 with TRBJ1-1, with D unresolved. Germline CDR1 LNHDA, CDR2 SQIVND (reference sequence). Trimming took 4 bases from V and 0 from J, leaving 9 bases between them. CDR3 length: 14 residues. The CDR3 DNA reads as TGTGCCAGTAGTACGAGTCCCATGAACACTGAAGCTTTCTTT. This gives the protein CASSTSPMNTEAFF.

V is TRBV15 and J is TRBJ2-2; the D is unclear. V shed 4 bases and J shed 2 bases, with 17 bases lying between them. CDR3 length equals 17 residues. Germline CDR1 and CDR2: LNHNV and YYDKDF (reference sequence). CDR3 loop: CATSTRPGDTNTGELFF. CDR3 nucleotides: TGTGCCACCAGCACCCGGCCAGGCGACACTAACACCGGGGAGCTGTTTTTT.

This clone came up a few times. The CDR3 DNA is TGTGCCAGCAGCCAGACTAACACTGAAGCTTTCTTT. This translates into CASSQTNTEAFF. This chain uses TRBV3-1 (or the pseudogene TRBV3-2) with TRBJ1-1; no clear D gene. This CDR3 contains 12 residues. Per the germline V gene, CDR1 is LGHDT and CDR2 is YNNKEL (reference sequence). V lost 3 bases and J 2 bases, leaving 4 bases between the germline ends.

The chain recombines TRBV7-9 with TRBJ1-1; D ambiguous. The CDR3 spans 13 residues. The V end lost 1 base, the J end lost 9 bases, and 12 bases lay between the germline ends. Germline CDR1 reads SEHNR; CDR2 reads FQNEAQ (reference sequence). The CDR3 bases are TGTGCCAGCAGCTTAGTATCGGGGATTCAAGCTTTCTTT. Encoded protein: CASSLVSGIQAFF. The whole variable domain, remainder taken from reference TRBV7-9 and TRBJ1-1, is DTGVSQNPRHKITKRGQNVTFRCDPISEHNRLYWYRQTLGQGPEFLTYFQNEAQLEKSRLLSDRFSAERPKGSFSTLEIQRTEQGDSAMYLCASSLVSGIQAFFGQGTRLTVV.

The chain links TRBV7-2 to TRBJ1-5, with 9 nucleotides matching TRBD1. Germline V gene lookup returns CDR1 SGHTA and CDR2 FQGNSA. V lost 4 bases and J lost 6; bases outside the gene matches: 4. The CDR3 spans 14 residues. The CDR3 coding sequence is TGTGCCAGCAGCTCACAGGGGGCAGGTCAGCCCCAGCATTTT. This sequence encodes CASSSQGAGQPQHF.

V gene TRBV5-4 combines with J gene TRBJ1-2; D ambiguous. Trimming cost V 0 bases and J 7 bases, with 22 bases left between them. Germline assignment: CDR1 SGHNT and CDR2 YYREEE (reference sequence). This CDR3 comprises 17 residues. The CDR3 coding sequence is TGTGCCAGCAGCTTGGATCTGGAGGTGCGGGAGGCGGCTGGCTACACCTTC. Protein: CASSLDLEVREAAGYTF. The full variable domain, its missing parts supplied by reference TRBV5-4 and TRBJ1-2, is ETGVTQSPTHLIKTRGQQVTLRCSSQSGHNTVSWYQQALGQGPQFIFQYYREEENGRGNFPPRFSGLQFPNYSSELNVNALELDDSALYLCASSLDLEVREAAGYTFGSGTRLTVV.

The chain has TRBV11-2 and TRBJ1-4, with unresolved D. The ends were cut back, 1 base at V and 8 bases at J, with 11 bases in the middle. This CDR3 contains 14 residues. Germline CDR1 SGHAT, CDR2 FQNNGV. CDR3 bases: TGTGCCAGCAGCTTAGGGGCTCAGGCAGAAAAACTGTTTTTT. This sequence encodes CASSLGAQAEKLFF.

The chain has TRBV7-8 and TRBJ2-4, with D possibly TRBD1 on 6 matching bases. Trimming took 8 bases from V and 1 from J, leaving 24 bases between them. CDR1 and CDR2 from the germline V gene are SGHVS and FQNEAQ. The CDR3 covers 18 residues. The CDR3 nucleotides read TGTGCCAGCGGAGAAGGTCGGGCAGGGGCGTTGGCCAAAAACATTCAGTACTTC. This codes for CASGEGRAGALAKNIQYF.

The V call is TRBV7-9, the J call TRBJ2-3; maybe TRBD2 (5 bases). V gave up 5 bases and J gave up 2 bases, with 17 bases separating them. CDR1 SEHNR and CDR2 FQNEAQ come from the germline V gene (reference sequence). This CDR3 has 16 amino acids. The CDR3 DNA sequence: TGTGCCAGCAGCCCGGACTCAGGCGGGCACACAGATACGCAGTATTTT. Its protein product is CASSPDSGGHTDTQYF.

The genes are TRBV10-3 and TRBJ1-1; TRBD1 might be the D (5 bases). The CDR3 spans 14 residues. V lost 3 bases to trimming and J lost 4 bases, with 12 bases between them. Germline V gives CDR1 ENHRY, CDR2 SYGVKD. The CDR3 DNA follows: TGTGCCATCAGTGAAGACTGGGGCCGCACTGAAGCTTTCTTT. Translated, it gives CAISEDWGRTEAFF.

This chain connects TRBV4-1 to TRBJ1-5, with a weak D call TRBD1 (6 bases). Deletions cut 4 bases from V and 4 bases from J, with 11 bases between. Germline V lookup: CDR1 MGHRA, CDR2 YSYEKL. This CDR3 region has 14 residues. In DNA form, the CDR3 reads TGCGCCAGCAGCCTTGCGACAGGAAATCAGCCCCAGCATTTT. Its protein is CASSLATGNQPQHF.

The V and J genes are TRBV27 and TRBJ2-3; perhaps TRBD2 as D (7 bases). The V gene's germline CDR1 is MNHEY and CDR2 SMNVEV (reference sequence). The CDR3 is 15 amino acids. V dropped 1 base and J dropped 4 bases, with 12 bases sitting between them. The DNA for the CDR3 is TGTGCCAGCAGTTTATTGGGGGGGCAGGCAGATACGCAGTATTTT. Residues: CASSLLGGQADTQYF.

V is TRBV27 and J is TRBJ1-5; TRBD1 agrees at 9 bases. The CDR3 is made up of 14 amino acids. J gave up 5 bases and V 6 bases, and 5 bases lay outside the gene matches. Germline lookup yields CDR1 MNHEY and CDR2 SMNVEV (reference sequence). CDR3 nucleotides: TGTGCCAGCAGGCCCGGGACAGGGTATCAGCCCCAGCATTTT. Translating gives CASRPGTGYQPQHF.

This chain connects TRBV7-2 to TRBJ1-5, with a tentative D call TRBD1 (6 bases). Germline loops: CDR1 SGHTA, CDR2 FQGNSA. V lost 2 bases, J lost 1 base, and 18 bases lay in between. The CDR3 has 18 residues. The CDR3 nucleotides are TGTGCCAGCAGCTTATTCCACGCGGGGGCTGGAAGCAATCAGCCCCAGCATTTT. Encoded protein: CASSLFHAGAGSNQPQHF.

V usage is TRBV5-1 and J usage is TRBJ1-6; D not resolved. The V and J ends lost 5 bases and 15 bases respectively, with 24 bases between them. CDR1 SGHRS and CDR2 YFSETQ come from the germline V gene. This CDR3 contains 15 residues. This chain's CDR3 is CASSPRATVDRSLHF. CDR3 DNA: TGCGCCAGCAGTCCGCGGGCTACAGTAGATCGGAGCCTCCACTTT.

V is TRBV28 and J is TRBJ1-2; 7 positions agree with TRBD1. CDR3 size: 16 residues. Trimming removed 2 bases from V and 0 bases from J; junction bases left unmatched: 6. Germline V gives CDR1 MDHEN, CDR2 SYDVKM. This CDR3 is CASSLDPRGTNYGYTF. The CDR3, as DNA: TGTGCCAGCAGTTTAGATCCCAGGGGGACTAACTATGGCTACACCTTC.

The genes are TRBV10-1 and TRBJ2-1, with 14 bases aligning to TRBD2. Germline V lookup: CDR1 WNHNN, CDR2 SYGVQD (reference sequence). The CDR3 sequence is 16 residues long. With 4 bases clipped from V and 1 base from J, the junction kept 0 bases outside the gene matches. The CDR3 loop is CASSGLAGGSYNEQFF. The CDR3 DNA is TGCGCCAGCAGTGGACTAGCGGGAGGGTCCTACAATGAGCAGTTCTTC.

This clone is a singleton in its sample. The V call is TRBV10-2, the J call TRBJ2-5, with 7 nucleotides matching TRBD2. Losses at the gene ends were 4 bases for V and 4 bases for J; bases not matched to a gene: 3. The germline V gene encodes CDR1 WSHSY and CDR2 SAAADI. There are 13 residues in the CDR3. In DNA form, the CDR3 reads TGCGCCAGCAGTGCGGGAGGATTAGAGACCCAGTACTTC. This gives the protein CASSAGGLETQYF.

The chain employs TRBV6-5 and TRBJ2-1; TRBD2 matches at 10 bases. The germline gives CDR1 MNHEY, CDR2 SVGAGI. CDR3 length: 15 amino acids. The junction had 5 bases not matched to a gene; V was cut back by 2 bases and J by 7 bases. The DNA for the CDR3 is TGTGCCAGCAGTTACAACCTAGCGGGAGTTAATGAGCAGTTCTTC. Its translation is CASSYNLAGVNEQFF.